One and the same sample provided the 9 T cell receptor beta chains below, sequenced in a study of CD8 T cells in ankylosing spondylitis. TCRdb re-analysed the 5' RACE reads in MiXCR, keeping a single row per CDR3 protein. The profile covers approximately 260,000 distinct CDR3 sequences, with roughly 8.6% appearing a single time and almost 7% taken by the ten largest. Sequences were obtained from blood, either unsorted or a sorted T cell fraction (not recorded which). These receptors were collected from a male donor with ankylosing spondylitis or in good health (not recorded which).

This clonotype was counted ten times or more. The chain recombines TRBV25-1 with TRBJ2-7; TRBD1 aligns across 8 bases. The J segment lost 5 bases and the V segment lost 1 base, leaving 7 bases of the junction unmatched. This CDR3 has 15 amino acids. Per germline, CDR1 MGHDK and CDR2 SYGVNS. The CDR3 loop is CASSEFGTGHDEQYF. CDR3 coding DNA: TGTGCCAGCAGTGAATTCGGGACAGGTCACGACGAGCAGTACTTC.

This clonotype was seen at least ten times. The chain uses TRBV24-1 and TRBJ2-3, with 9 bases matching TRBD2. The CDR3 length is 16 residues. Germline CDR1 reads KGHDR; CDR2 reads SFDVKD. V lost 3 bases, J lost 6 bases, and 9 bases stayed unmatched. CDR3 in amino acids: CATSDRRGGGLDTQYF. The CDR3 coding sequence is TGTGCCACCAGTGATCGGCGGGGGGGCGGATTGGATACGCAGTATTTT.

This clonotype was recorded many times. This sequence joins TRBV20-1 and TRBJ1-1; D is uncertain. This CDR3 has 13 amino acids. The V end lost 2 bases, the J end lost 5 bases, and 12 bases lay between the germline ends. Germline V CDR1 and CDR2: DFQATT, SNEGSKA (reference sequence). The CDR3 loop reads CSARMLRATEAFF. CDR3 nucleotide sequence: TGCAGTGCTAGAATGCTGCGTGCGACTGAAGCTTTCTTT.

There are many counts of this clonotype. The chain uses TRBV25-1 and TRBJ1-5, with D maybe TRBD1 (5 bases). V shed 6 bases and J shed 9 bases, with 12 bases lying between them. Germline V gene data show CDR1 as MGHDK and CDR2 as SYGVNS. CDR3 length: 12 residues. The CDR3 is CASSLGGGPQHF. CDR3 in DNA: TGTGCCAGCAGCCTCGGGGGAGGGCCCCAGCATTTT. The complete variable domain, with remaining parts taken from reference TRBV25-1 and TRBJ1-5, reads EADIYQTPRYLVIGTGKKITLECSQTMGHDKMYWYQQDPGMELHLIHYSYGVNSTEKGDLSSESTVSRIRTEHFPLTLESARPSHTSQYLCASSLGGGPQHFGDGTRLSIL.

This chain uses TRBV10-3 with TRBJ2-7; 7 bases are a match to TRBD2. The germline CDR1 and CDR2 sequences are ENHRY and SYGVKD. J gave up 2 bases and V 7 bases, and 8 bases lay outside the gene matches. CDR3 length: 14 residues. The chain's CDR3 is CAIMGTNAAYEQYF. DNA of the CDR3: TGTGCCATCATGGGGACTAACGCTGCCTACGAGCAGTACTTC.

This clonotype occurred many times. The chain couples TRBV29-1 to TRBJ2-7; perhaps TRBD2 as D (5 bases). The CDR3 consists of 15 residues. V lost 4 bases to trimming and J lost 1 base, with 17 bases between them. Germline V gene lookup returns CDR1 SQVTM and CDR2 ANQGSEA. The CDR3 loop is CSVVFGLAGSYEQYF. In nucleotides, the CDR3 is TGCAGCGTTGTATTTGGGCTAGCCGGTTCCTACGAGCAGTACTTC.

In this sample, this clonotype turned up a few times. The rearrangement uses TRBV12-3 or TRBV12-4 and TRBJ2-6; D call uncertain. The CDR3 is 14 residues long. The V end was cut by 7 bases, the J end by 3 bases, with 10 bases between. CDR3: CASTSGGGANVLTF. The CDR3 DNA sequence: TGTGCCAGCACGTCCGGCGGTGGGGCCAACGTCCTGACTTTC.

In this sample, this clonotype turned up many times. The chain links TRBV7-8 to TRBJ2-7; 10 nucleotides line up with TRBD2. CDR3 size: 16 residues. In germline, CDR1 is SGHVS, CDR2 FQNEAQ. Trimming took 1 base from V and 1 from J; bases not matched to a gene: 4. The CDR3 loop reads CASSLGLAGVSYEQYF. In DNA, the CDR3 is TGTGCCAGCAGCTTAGGGCTAGCGGGAGTTTCCTACGAGCAGTACTTC.

In its sample, this clonotype was seen many times. V gene TRBV12-3 or TRBV12-4 combines with J gene TRBJ1-1; TRBD1 aligns across 7 bases. V was pared by 6 bases and J by 4 bases, with 5 bases of the junction left unmatched. The CDR3 loop spans 13 amino acids. The CDR3 coding sequence is TGTGCCAGCAGCCCGACAGGGTTCACTGAAGCTTTCTTT. Encoded protein: CASSPTGFTEAFF.